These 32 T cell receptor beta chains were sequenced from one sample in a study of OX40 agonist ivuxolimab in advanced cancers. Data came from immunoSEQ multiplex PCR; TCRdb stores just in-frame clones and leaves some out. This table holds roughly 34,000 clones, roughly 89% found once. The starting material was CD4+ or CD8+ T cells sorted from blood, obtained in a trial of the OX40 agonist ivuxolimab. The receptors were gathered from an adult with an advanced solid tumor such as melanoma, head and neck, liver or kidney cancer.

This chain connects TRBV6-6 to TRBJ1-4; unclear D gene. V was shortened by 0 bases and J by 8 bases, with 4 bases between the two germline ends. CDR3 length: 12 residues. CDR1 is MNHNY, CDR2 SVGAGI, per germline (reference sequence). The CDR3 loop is CASSYSGEKLFF. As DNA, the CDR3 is TGTGCCAGCAGTTACTCCGGGGAAAAACTGTTTTTT.

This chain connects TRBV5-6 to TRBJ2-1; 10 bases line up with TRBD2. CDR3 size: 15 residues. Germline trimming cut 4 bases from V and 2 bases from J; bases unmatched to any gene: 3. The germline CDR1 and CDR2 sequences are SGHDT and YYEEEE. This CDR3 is CASSVLAGAYNEQFF. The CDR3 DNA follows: TGTGCCAGCAGCGTGCTAGCGGGAGCCTACAATGAGCAGTTCTTC.

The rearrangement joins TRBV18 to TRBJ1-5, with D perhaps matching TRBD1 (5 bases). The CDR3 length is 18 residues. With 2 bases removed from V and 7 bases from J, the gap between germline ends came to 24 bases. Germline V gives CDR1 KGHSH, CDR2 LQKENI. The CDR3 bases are TGTGCCAGCTCACCAGCGGAGACGACAGTCACACAACGGCAGCCCCAGCATTTT. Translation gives CASSPAETTVTQRQPQHF.

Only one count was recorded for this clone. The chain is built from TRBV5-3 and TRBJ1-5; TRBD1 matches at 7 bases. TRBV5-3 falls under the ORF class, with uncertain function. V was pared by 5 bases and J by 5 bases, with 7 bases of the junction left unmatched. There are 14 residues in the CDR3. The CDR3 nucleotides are TGTGCCAGAAGGCCCGGGACAGCTGATCAGCCCCAGCATTTT. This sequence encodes CARRPGTADQPQHF.

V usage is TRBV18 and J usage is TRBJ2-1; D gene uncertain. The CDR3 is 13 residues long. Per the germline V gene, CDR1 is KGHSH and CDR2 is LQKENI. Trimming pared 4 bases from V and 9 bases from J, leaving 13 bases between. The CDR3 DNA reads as TGTGCCAGCTCACAACTACCGGCGGCTGAGCAGTTCTTC. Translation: CASSQLPAAEQFF.

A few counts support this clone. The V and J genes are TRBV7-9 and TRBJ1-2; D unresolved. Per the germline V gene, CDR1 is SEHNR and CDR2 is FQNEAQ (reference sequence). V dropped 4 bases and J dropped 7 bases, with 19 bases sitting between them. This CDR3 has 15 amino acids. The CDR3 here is CASSSDTAKGAGYTF. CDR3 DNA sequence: TGTGCCAGCAGCTCCGACACCGCCAAGGGAGCTGGCTACACCTTC.

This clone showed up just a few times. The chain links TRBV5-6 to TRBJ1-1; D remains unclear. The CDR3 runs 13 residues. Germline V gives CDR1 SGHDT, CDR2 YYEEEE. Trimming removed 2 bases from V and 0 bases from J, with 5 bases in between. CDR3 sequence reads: CASSLQLNTEAFF. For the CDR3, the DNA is TGTGCCAGCAGCTTACAGCTGAACACTGAAGCTTTCTTT.

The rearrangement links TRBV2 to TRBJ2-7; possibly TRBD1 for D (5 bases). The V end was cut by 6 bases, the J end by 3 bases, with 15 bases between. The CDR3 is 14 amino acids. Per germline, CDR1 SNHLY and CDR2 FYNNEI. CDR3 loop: CASRKGDTNYEQYF. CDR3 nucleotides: TGTGCCAGCAGGAAAGGGGATACTAACTACGAGCAGTACTTC.

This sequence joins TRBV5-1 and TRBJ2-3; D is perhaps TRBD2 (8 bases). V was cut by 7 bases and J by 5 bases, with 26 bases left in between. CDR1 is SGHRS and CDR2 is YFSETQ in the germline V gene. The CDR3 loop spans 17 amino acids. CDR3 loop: CASGQIAGSQGGDTQYF. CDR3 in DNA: TGCGCCAGCGGCCAGATAGCGGGGTCCCAGGGGGGAGATACGCAGTATTTT.

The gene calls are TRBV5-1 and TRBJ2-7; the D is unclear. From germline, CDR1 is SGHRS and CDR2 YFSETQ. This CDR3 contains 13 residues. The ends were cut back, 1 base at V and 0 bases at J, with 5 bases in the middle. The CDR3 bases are TGCGCCAGCAGCTTGAAGCTCTCCTACGAGCAGTACTTC. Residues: CASSLKLSYEQYF. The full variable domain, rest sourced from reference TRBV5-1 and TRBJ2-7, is KAGVTQTPRYLIKTRGQQVTLSCSPISGHRSVSWYQQTPGQGLQFLFEYFSETQRNKGNFPGRFSGRQFSNSRSEMNVSTLELGDSALYLCASSLKLSYEQYFGPGTRLTVT.

In DNA form, the CDR3 reads TGTGCCAGCAGCCTGACTGCCGGGACAGGGGATCGAGAGACCCAGTACTTC. As protein: CASSLTAGTGDRETQYF. V usage is TRBV5-6 and J usage is TRBJ2-5; 10 bases agree with TRBD1. The CDR3 has 17 amino acids. Germline CDR1 reads SGHDT; CDR2 reads YYEEEE. The ends lost 4 bases at V and 4 bases at J; junction bases unmatched: 13.

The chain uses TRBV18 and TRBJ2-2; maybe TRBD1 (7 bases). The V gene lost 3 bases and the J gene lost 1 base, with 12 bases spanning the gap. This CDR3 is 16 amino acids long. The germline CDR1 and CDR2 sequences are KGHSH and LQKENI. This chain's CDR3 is CASSPQGGRNTGELFF. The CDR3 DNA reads TGTGCCAGCTCACCCCAGGGGGGCCGGAACACCGGGGAGCTGTTTTTT.

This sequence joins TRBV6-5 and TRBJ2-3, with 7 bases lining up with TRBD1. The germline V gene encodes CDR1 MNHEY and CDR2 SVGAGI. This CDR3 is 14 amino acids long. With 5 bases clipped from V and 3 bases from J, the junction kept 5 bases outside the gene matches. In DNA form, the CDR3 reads TGTGCCAGCAGTAGAGACAGGGTAACAGATACGCAGTATTTT. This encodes CASSRDRVTDTQYF.

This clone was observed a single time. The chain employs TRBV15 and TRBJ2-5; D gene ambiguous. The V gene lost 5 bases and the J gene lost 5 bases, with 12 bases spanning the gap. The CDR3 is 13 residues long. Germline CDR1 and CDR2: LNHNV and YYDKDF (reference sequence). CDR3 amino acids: CATSFVVSETQYF. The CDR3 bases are TGTGCCACCAGCTTCGTCGTTAGCGAGACCCAGTACTTC.

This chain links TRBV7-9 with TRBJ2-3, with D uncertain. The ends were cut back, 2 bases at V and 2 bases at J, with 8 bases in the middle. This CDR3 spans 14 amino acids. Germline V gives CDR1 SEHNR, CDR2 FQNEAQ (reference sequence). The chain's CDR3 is CASSLQLTTDTQYF. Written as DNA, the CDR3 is TGTGCCAGCAGCTTACAACTAACCACAGATACGCAGTATTTT.

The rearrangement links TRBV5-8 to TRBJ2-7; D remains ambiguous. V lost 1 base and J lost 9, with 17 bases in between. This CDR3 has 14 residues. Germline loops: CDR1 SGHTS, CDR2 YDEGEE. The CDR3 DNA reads TGTGCCAGCAGCTTGCCCGAACCTAACACTGCGCAGTACTTC. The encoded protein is CASSLPEPNTAQYF.

The CDR3: CASGRDRYNNEQFF. DNA for the CDR3: TGTGCCAGCGGCCGGGACAGGTACAACAATGAGCAGTTCTTC. The chain joins TRBV6-1 to TRBJ2-1, with 8 bases identical to TRBD1. The length of the CDR3 is 14 residues. Trimming cost V 8 bases and J 5 bases; bases outside gene matches: 8. Germline CDR1 MNHNS, CDR2 SASEGT.

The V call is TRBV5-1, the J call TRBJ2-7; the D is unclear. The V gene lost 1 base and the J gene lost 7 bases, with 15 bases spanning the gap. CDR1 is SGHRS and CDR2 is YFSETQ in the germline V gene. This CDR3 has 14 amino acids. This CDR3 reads CASSLPGSRYEQYF. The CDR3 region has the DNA TGCGCCAGCAGCTTGCCGGGCTCACGGTATGAGCAGTACTTC. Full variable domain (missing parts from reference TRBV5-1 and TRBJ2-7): KAGVTQTPRYLIKTRGQQVTLSCSPISGHRSVSWYQQTPGQGLQFLFEYFSETQRNKGNFPGRFSGRQFSNSRSEMNVSTLELGDSALYLCASSLPGSRYEQYFGPGTRLTVT.

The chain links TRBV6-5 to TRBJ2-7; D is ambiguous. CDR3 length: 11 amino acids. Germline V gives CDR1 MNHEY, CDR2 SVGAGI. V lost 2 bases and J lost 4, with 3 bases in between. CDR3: CASSYAYEQYF. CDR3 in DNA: TGTGCCAGCAGTTACGCGTACGAGCAGTACTTC.

The CDR3 here is CANLAGGDTQYF. The CDR3 DNA is TGTGCCAACTTAGCGGGAGGGGATACGCAGTATTTT. The chain is built from TRBV6-6 and TRBJ2-3; 11 bases align to TRBD2. CDR1 MNHNY and CDR2 SVGAGI come from the germline V gene (reference sequence). The ends lost 10 bases at V and 6 bases at J; junction bases unmatched: 3. The CDR3 runs 12 residues.

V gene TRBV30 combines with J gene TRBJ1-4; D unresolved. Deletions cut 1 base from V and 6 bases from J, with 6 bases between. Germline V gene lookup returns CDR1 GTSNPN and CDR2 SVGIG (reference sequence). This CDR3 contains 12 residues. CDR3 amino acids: CAWSDRDEKLFF. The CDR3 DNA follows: TGTGCCTGGAGTGATAGGGATGAAAAACTGTTTTTT. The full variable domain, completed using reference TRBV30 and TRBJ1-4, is SQTIHQWPATLVQPVGSPLSLECTVEGTSNPNLYWYRQAAGRGLQLLFYSVGIGQISSEVPQNLSASRPQDRQFILSSKKLLLSDSGFYLCAWSDRDEKLFFGSGTQLSVL.

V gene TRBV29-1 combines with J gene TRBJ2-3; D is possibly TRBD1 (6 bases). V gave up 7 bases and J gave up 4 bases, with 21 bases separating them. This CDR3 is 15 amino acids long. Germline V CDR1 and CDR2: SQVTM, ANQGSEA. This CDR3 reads CSASSGTIGSDTQYF. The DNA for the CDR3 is TGCAGCGCAAGTTCCGGGACAATTGGGTCAGATACGCAGTATTTT.

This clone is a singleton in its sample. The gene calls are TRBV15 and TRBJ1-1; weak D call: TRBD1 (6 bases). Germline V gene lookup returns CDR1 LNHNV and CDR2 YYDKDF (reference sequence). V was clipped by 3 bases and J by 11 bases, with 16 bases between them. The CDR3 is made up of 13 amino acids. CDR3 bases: TGTGCCACCAGCAGTCCGAACAGGGAGACGGCTTTCTTT. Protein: CATSSPNRETAFF.

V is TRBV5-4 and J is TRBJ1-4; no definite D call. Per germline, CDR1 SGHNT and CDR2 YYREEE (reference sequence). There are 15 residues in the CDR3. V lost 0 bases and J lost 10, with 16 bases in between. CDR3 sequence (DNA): TGTGCCAGCAGCTTGGGACATGACCTTCACTCAAAACTGTTTTTT. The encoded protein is CASSLGHDLHSKLFF. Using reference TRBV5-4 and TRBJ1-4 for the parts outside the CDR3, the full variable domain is ETGVTQSPTHLIKTRGQQVTLRCSSQSGHNTVSWYQQALGQGPQFIFQYYREEENGRGNFPPRFSGLQFPNYSSELNVNALELDDSALYLCASSLGHDLHSKLFFGSGTQLSVL.

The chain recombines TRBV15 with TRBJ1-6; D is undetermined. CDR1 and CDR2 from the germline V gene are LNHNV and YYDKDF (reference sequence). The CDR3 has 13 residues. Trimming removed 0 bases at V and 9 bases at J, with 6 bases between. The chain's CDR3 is CATSRDSLSPLHF. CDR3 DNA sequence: TGTGCCACCAGCAGAGACAGTCTTTCACCCCTCCACTTT. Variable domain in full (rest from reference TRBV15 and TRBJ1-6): DAMVIQNPRYQVTQFGKPVTLSCSQTLNHNVMYWYQQKSSQAPKLLFHYYDKDFNNEADTPDNFQSRRPNTSFCFLDIRSPGLGDTAMYLCATSRDSLSPLHFGNGTRLTVT.

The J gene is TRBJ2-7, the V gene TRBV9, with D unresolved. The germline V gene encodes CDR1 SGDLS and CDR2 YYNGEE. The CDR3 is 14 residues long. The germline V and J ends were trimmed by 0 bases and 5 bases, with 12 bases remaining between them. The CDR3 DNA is TGTGCCAGCAGCGTAGGTGGCAGCACTAACGAGCAGTACTTC. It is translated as CASSVGGSTNEQYF.

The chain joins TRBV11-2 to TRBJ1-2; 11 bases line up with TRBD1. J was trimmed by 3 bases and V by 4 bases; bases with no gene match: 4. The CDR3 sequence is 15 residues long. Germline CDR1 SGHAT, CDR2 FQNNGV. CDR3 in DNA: TGTGCCAGCAGCTCCGGGACAGGGGGTTACTATGGCTACACCTTC. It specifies CASSSGTGGYYGYTF.

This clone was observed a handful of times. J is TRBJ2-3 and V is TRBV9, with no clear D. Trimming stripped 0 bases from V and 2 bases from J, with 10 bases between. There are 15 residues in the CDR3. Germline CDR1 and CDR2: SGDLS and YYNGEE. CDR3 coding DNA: TGTGCCAGCAGCGTAGGGGGAAGCTTCACAGATACGCAGTATTTT. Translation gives CASSVGGSFTDTQYF.

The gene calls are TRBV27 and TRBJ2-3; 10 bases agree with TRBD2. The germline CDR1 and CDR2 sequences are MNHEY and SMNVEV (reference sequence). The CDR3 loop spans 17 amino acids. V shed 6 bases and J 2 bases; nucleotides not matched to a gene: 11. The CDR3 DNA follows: TGTGCCAGCAGCCTTTCAAAGCGGGGGGGCCTCACAGATACGCAGTATTTT. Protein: CASSLSKRGGLTDTQYF.

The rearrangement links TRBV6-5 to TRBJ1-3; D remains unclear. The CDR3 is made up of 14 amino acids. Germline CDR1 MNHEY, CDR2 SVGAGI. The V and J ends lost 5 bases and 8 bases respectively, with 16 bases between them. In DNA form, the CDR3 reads TGTGCCAGCAGTGAAGGGTCGCGTCGGGACACCATATATTTT. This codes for CASSEGSRRDTIYF.

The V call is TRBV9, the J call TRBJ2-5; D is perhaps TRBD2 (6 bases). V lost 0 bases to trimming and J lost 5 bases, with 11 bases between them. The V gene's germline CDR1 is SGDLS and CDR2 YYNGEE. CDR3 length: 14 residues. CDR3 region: CASSVAAAGETQYF. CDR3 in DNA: TGTGCCAGCAGCGTAGCGGCGGCGGGGGAGACCCAGTACTTC.

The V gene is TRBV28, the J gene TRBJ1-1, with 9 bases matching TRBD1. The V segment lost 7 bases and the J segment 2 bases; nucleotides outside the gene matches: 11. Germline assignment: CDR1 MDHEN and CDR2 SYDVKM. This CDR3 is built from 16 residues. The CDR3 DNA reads TGTGCCAGCACCCTCTCCCCGGGACAGGGTAACACTGAAGCTTTCTTT. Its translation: CASTLSPGQGNTEAFF.